This TCR beta chain was sequenced for a study of blood T cell repertoires in COVID-19. Turning to the study itself: The samples span acute and convalescent COVID-19 from the United States, Italy and Spain.

Repertoires were generated with immunoSEQ multiplex PCR, while TCRdb's copy carries only in-frame clones and drops some. This sample has 20,000 to 25,000 clones; 75% to 90% occur once, and the top ten carry roughly 61%. The CDR3 totals 16 residues. Germline lookup yields CDR1 LGHDT and CDR2 YNNKEL (reference sequence). The ends lost 5 bases at V and 3 bases at J; junction bases unmatched: 11. This chain joins TRBV3-1 (or the pseudogene TRBV3-2) and TRBJ2-3; the match to TRBD2 covers 7 bases. Sequencing was carried out using peripheral blood. The receptor comes from a woman aged 80 or older with acute or convalescent COVID-19. Here the CDR3 reads CASSVITSATTDTQYF. The DNA of the CDR3 is TGTGCCAGCAGCGTAATAACTAGCGCGACGACAGATACGCAGTATTTT.